This section outlines one T cell receptor (beta chain) sequence together with its context. The antigen is unknown. This same CDR3 is encoded by further DNA sequences in the sample. The protocol was immunoSEQ multiplex PCR, while the TCRdb copy is restricted to in-frame clones and leaves out a portion. The data show 60,000 to 65,000 clones, about 95% seen once. The sample comes from a study of cytomegalovirus exposure and HLA in healthy donors. Across the study: The 95 to 150 validation repertoires, a later analysis reported, used the same platform as the 666 first-cohort repertoires.

Germline V gene data show CDR1 as SEHNR and CDR2 as FQNEAQ (reference sequence). V shed 6 bases, J shed 0 bases, and the junction held 8 bases outside the gene matches. The CDR3 length is 16 residues. The donors were in the approximately 130-subject validation cohort; that cohort was separate from the approximately 700-subject first cohort. General study points: The authors listed 164 TCR beta chains as cytomegalovirus-associated. The classifier reportedly diagnosed cytomegalovirus status with high specificity and sensitivity.

Specimen: PBMCs. This rearrangement joins TRBV7-9 to TRBJ2-1; TRBD2 agrees at 7 bases. The receptor comes from a woman between 18 and 29 years old in good health and CMV-seropositive. Written as DNA, the CDR3 is TGTGCCAGCAGTTTGGAGCGGGGCAGCTCCTACAATGAGCAGTTCTTC. It is translated as CASSLERGSSYNEQFF.